This passage covers 18 T cell receptor beta chains from one sample sequenced in a study of blood T cell repertoires in COVID-19. Assay used: immunoSEQ multiplex PCR; TCRdb lists only in-frame clones, some missing. This table holds about 190,000 clones, approximately 80% found once. Material: peripheral blood. These receptors were collected from a man between 45 and 60 years old who had recovered from COVID-19.

The sample holds one count of this clone. The CDR3 here is CASSSLNSGNRYEQYF. CDR3 bases: TGTGCCAGCAGTTCCCTGAACAGCGGGAATCGGTACGAGCAGTACTTC. The J gene is TRBJ2-7, the V gene TRBV6-6; 7 bases are shared with TRBD2. With 4 bases clipped from V and 4 bases from J, the junction kept 13 bases outside the gene matches. CDR1 and CDR2 (germline): MNHNY, SVGAGI (reference sequence). There are 16 residues in the CDR3.

To note about this clone: At one boundary the junction diverges from the germline segment, which might be a read error. This chain links TRBV19 with TRBJ2-7, with 9 bases matching TRBD1. The CDR3 loop spans 15 amino acids. The germline gives CDR1 LNHDA, CDR2 SQIVND (reference sequence). CDR3 DNA sequence: TGTGCCTGTAGTAAACGACAGGGGGTAGTCGACGAGCAGTACTTC. Its protein is CACSKRQGVVDEQYF.

This chain connects TRBV2 to TRBJ1-2; 8 bases align to TRBD1. This CDR3 region has 15 residues. V trimming: 7 bases; J trimming: 4 bases; junction bases outside the gene matches: 11. CDR1 SNHLY and CDR2 FYNNEI come from the germline V gene. The CDR3 sequence: CASTRAGGLSYGYTF. CDR3 in DNA: TGTGCCAGCACCCGTGCAGGGGGCCTAAGCTATGGCTACACCTTC.

The chain is built from TRBV10-3 and TRBJ2-2, with TRBD1 matching 10 bases. After removal of 10 bases from V and 3 bases from J, the junction contained 8 bases not matched to a gene. Germline loops: CDR1 ENHRY, CDR2 SYGVKD. There are 15 residues in the CDR3. The DNA for the CDR3 is TGTGCCACCAAAACGGGGACAGGGGACACCGGGGAGCTGTTTTTT. Its translation is CATKTGTGDTGELFF.

A few counts support this clone. The gene calls are TRBV28 and TRBJ2-5, with 12 bases lining up with TRBD1. Germline assignment: CDR1 MDHEN and CDR2 SYDVKM. There are 14 residues in the CDR3. The J segment lost 4 bases and the V segment lost 5 bases, leaving 2 bases of the junction unmatched. For the CDR3, the DNA is TGTGCCAGCAGTGGGGACAGGGGGCGAGAGACCCAGTACTTC. Its protein product is CASSGDRGRETQYF.

The gene calls are TRBV5-6 and TRBJ2-7, with a weak D call TRBD2 (5 bases). The germline V gene has CDR1 SGHDT and CDR2 YYEEEE. Trimming left V 1 base short and J 0 bases short, with 20 bases between. The length of the CDR3 is 18 residues. The CDR3 bases are TGTGCCAGCAGCTTGAGTAGGTTAGCGTCAACCAGCTCCTACGAGCAGTACTTC. Amino acids: CASSLSRLASTSSYEQYF.

The V call is TRBV18, the J call TRBJ2-3; TRBD2 matches at 11 bases. The germline CDR1 and CDR2 sequences are KGHSH and LQKENI. V shed 6 bases and J 2 bases; nucleotides not matched to a gene: 7. This CDR3 comprises 16 residues. As DNA, the CDR3 is TGTGCCAGCTCCCCAAGGACTAGCGGGCTCACAGATACGCAGTATTTT. It specifies CASSPRTSGLTDTQYF.

V is TRBV10-3 and J is TRBJ2-5; D perhaps matches TRBD2 (5 bases). The V and J ends lost 7 bases and 5 bases respectively, with 17 bases between them. CDR1 is ENHRY and CDR2 is SYGVKD in the germline V gene. The length of the CDR3 is 14 residues. The CDR3 bases are TGTGCCATCAAAGACGGGCTAGCCCGGGAGACCCAGTACTTC. This translates into CAIKDGLARETQYF.

This chain links TRBV28 with TRBJ1-5, with 8 bases matching TRBD1. Germline CDR1 and CDR2: MDHEN and SYDVKM. The CDR3 is 16 residues long. The J segment lost 5 bases and the V segment lost 5 bases, leaving 11 bases of the junction unmatched. CDR3 amino acids: CASSPYRGNIHQPQHF. The CDR3 coding sequence is TGTGCCAGCAGTCCCTACAGGGGGAATATTCATCAGCCCCAGCATTTT.

The chain carries TRBV20-1 and TRBJ1-1, with a weak D call TRBD1 (5 bases). The germline V gene has CDR1 DFQATT and CDR2 SNEGSKA (reference sequence). V shed 3 bases and J shed 10 bases, with 12 bases lying between them. This CDR3 has 11 amino acids. CDR3 in amino acids: CSARIGEGAFF. CDR3 in DNA: TGCAGTGCTAGGATAGGGGAGGGAGCTTTCTTT.

With respect to this clone: Other nucleotide sequences in the sample specify the same CDR3. The rearrangement joins TRBV19 to TRBJ2-7, with D possibly being TRBD2 (6 bases). Trimming removed 2 bases at V and 3 bases at J, with 11 bases between. Germline CDR1 and CDR2: LNHDA and SQIVND (reference sequence). The CDR3 contains 14 residues. DNA of the CDR3: TGTGCCAGTAGTATATCCGGGAGTCTCTACGAGCAGTACTTC. Translating it yields CASSISGSLYEQYF.

This sequence joins TRBV27 and TRBJ2-1; TRBD2 agrees at 7 bases. The CDR3 has 15 amino acids. CDR1 is MNHEY, CDR2 SMNVEV, per germline (reference sequence). V lost 2 bases, J lost 4 bases, and 5 bases stayed unmatched. The CDR3 reads CASSLERDGYNEQFF. The CDR3 coding sequence is TGTGCCAGCAGTTTAGAGCGGGACGGATACAATGAGCAGTTCTTC.

V is TRBV4-1 and J is TRBJ2-3; TRBD2 aligns across 11 bases. The ends lost 3 bases at V and 8 bases at J; junction bases unmatched: 7. The CDR3 runs 15 residues. Germline V CDR1 and CDR2: MGHRA, YSYEKL. CDR3: CASSHTSGSLVTQYF. In DNA form, the CDR3 reads TGCGCCAGCAGCCATACTAGCGGGAGTTTAGTTACGCAGTATTTT.

This clone has only a few counts. The sample contains more than one DNA sequence encoding this CDR3. This chain's CDR3 is CASSPSGSTYEQYF. In DNA form, the CDR3 reads TGTGCCAGCTCACCATCAGGCAGTACCTACGAGCAGTACTTC. This chain joins TRBV18 and TRBJ2-7; D gene ambiguous. V was pared by 2 bases and J by 2 bases, with 10 bases between. Germline V gives CDR1 KGHSH, CDR2 LQKENI. The CDR3 sequence is 14 residues long.

The genes are TRBV7-2 and TRBJ2-3, with TRBD2 matching over 11 bases. V shed 5 bases and J 5 bases; nucleotides not matched to a gene: 12. The CDR3 has 17 amino acids. In germline, CDR1 is SGHTA, CDR2 FQGNSA. This chain's CDR3 is CASSRQLAGGPGDTQYF. CDR3 coding DNA: TGTGCCAGCAGCAGACAATTAGCGGGAGGGCCCGGAGATACGCAGTATTTT.

This clone was counted between two and nine times. The chain joins TRBV5-6 to TRBJ1-5; D perhaps matches TRBD1 (5 bases). Per the germline V gene, CDR1 is SGHDT and CDR2 is YYEEEE. The V gene lost 0 bases and the J gene lost 6 bases, with 13 bases spanning the gap. The CDR3 has 15 amino acids. CDR3 sequence (DNA): TGTGCCAGCAGCTTGGCGGCCAGGGTCGGTCAGCCCCAGCATTTT. This encodes CASSLAARVGQPQHF.

This clone has a single count. V and J are TRBV9 and TRBJ1-4; D is uncertain. V lost 0 bases and J lost 0, with 6 bases in between. In germline, CDR1 is SGDLS, CDR2 YYNGEE. CDR3 size: 15 residues. CDR3 bases: TGTGCCAGCAGCGTAGGGGCCGCAACTAATGAAAAACTGTTTTTT. Amino acids: CASSVGAATNEKLFF.

The genes are TRBV24-1 and TRBJ2-1; TRBD2 agrees at 11 bases. This CDR3 region has 16 residues. From germline, CDR1 is KGHDR and CDR2 SFDVKD. J gave up 7 bases and V 10 bases, and 14 bases lay outside the gene matches. CDR3 in amino acids: CATSPLLAGAGNEQFF. The DNA of the CDR3 is TGTGCCACATCCCCCTTACTAGCGGGAGCAGGGAATGAGCAGTTCTTC.